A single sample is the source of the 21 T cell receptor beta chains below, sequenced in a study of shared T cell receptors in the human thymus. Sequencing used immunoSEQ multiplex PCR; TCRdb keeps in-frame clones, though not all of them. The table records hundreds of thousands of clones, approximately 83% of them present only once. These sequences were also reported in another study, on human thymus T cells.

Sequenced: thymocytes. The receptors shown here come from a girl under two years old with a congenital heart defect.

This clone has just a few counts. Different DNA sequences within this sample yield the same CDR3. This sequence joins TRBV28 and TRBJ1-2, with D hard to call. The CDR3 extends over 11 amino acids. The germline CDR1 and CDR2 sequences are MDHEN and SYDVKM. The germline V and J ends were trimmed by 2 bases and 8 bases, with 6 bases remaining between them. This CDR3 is CASSLGRGYTF. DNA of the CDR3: TGTGCCAGCAGTTTAGGCCGCGGCTACACCTTC.

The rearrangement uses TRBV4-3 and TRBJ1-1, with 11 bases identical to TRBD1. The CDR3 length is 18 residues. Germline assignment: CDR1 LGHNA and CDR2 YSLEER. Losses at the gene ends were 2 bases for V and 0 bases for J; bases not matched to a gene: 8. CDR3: CASSQYRDRGDLNTEAFF. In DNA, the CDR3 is TGCGCCAGCAGCCAATACCGGGACAGGGGGGACTTGAACACTGAAGCTTTCTTT.

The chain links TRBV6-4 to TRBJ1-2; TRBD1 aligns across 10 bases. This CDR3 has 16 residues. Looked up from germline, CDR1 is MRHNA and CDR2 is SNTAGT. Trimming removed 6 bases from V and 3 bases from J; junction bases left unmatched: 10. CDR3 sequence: CASRGARTGGDYGYTF. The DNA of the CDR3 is TGTGCCAGCAGGGGGGCCCGGACAGGGGGAGACTATGGCTACACCTTC.

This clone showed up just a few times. CDR3 nucleotide sequence: TGTGCCACCCCCGACAAGTTGAACACTGAAGCTTTCTTT. Translation: CATPDKLNTEAFF. The rearrangement joins TRBV6-1 to TRBJ1-1; D not certain. CDR1 and CDR2 from the germline V gene are MNHNS and SASEGT. The CDR3 contains 13 residues. V lost 10 bases and J lost 0, with 12 bases in between.

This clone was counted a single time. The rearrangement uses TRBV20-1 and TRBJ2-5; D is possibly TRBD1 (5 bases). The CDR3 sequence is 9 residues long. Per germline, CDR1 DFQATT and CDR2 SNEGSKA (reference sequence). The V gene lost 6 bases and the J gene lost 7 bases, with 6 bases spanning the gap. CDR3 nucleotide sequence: TGCAGTGCCAGGGCGACCCAGTACTTC. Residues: CSARATQYF.

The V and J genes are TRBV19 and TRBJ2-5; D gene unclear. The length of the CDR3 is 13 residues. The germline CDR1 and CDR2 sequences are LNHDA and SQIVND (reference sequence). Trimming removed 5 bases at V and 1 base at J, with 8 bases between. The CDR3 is CASSYHSQETQYF. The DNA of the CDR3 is TGTGCCAGTAGTTACCACTCCCAAGAGACCCAGTACTTC.

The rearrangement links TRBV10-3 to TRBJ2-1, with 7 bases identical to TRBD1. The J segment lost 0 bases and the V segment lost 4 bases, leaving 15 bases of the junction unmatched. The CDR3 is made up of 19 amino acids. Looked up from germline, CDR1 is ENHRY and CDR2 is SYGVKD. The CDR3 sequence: CAISGSIGRRDSSYNEQFF. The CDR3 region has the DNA TGTGCCATCAGTGGGTCTATTGGACGCCGGGACAGCTCCTACAATGAGCAGTTCTTC.

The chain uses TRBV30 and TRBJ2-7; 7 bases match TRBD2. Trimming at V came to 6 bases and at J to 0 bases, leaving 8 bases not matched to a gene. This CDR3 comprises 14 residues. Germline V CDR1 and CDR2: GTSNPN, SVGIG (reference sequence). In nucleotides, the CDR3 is TGTGCCTGTGCCGCGCGGGGGACCTCCTACGAGCAGTACTTC. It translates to CACAARGTSYEQYF.

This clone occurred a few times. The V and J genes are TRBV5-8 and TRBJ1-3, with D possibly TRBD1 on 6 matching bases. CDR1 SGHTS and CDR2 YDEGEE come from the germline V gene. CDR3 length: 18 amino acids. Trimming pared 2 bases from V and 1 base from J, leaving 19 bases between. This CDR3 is CASSLARQARNSGNTIYF. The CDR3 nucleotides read TGTGCCAGCAGCTTAGCCCGACAGGCCCGAAATTCTGGAAACACCATATATTTT.

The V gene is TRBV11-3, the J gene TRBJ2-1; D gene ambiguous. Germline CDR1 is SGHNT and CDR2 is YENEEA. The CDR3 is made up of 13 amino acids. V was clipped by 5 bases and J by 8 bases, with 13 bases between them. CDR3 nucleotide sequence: TGTGCCAGCAGCACGCGACTTGTTGATGAGCAGTTCTTC. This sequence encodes CASSTRLVDEQFF.

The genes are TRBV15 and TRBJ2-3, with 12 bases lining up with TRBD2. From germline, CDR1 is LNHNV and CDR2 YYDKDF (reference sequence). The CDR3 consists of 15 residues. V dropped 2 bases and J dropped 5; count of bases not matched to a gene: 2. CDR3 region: CATSRLAGGLDTQYF. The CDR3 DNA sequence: TGTGCCACCAGCAGACTAGCGGGGGGGTTAGATACGCAGTATTTT.

CDR3 residues: CAIGFGAAYNEQFF. CDR3 bases: TGTGCCATCGGTTTTGGGGCGGCCTACAATGAGCAGTTCTTC. The chain is built from TRBV10-3 and TRBJ2-1; TRBD1 is a possible D gene (5 bases). The CDR3 spans 14 residues. V lost 8 bases to trimming and J lost 2 bases, with 13 bases between them. Germline assignment: CDR1 ENHRY and CDR2 SYGVKD.

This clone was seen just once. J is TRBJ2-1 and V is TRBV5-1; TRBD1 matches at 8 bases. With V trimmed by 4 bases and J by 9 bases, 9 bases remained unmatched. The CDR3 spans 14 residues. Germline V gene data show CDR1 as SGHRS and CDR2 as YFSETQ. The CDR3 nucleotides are TGCGCCAGCAGCATCCGCAGGGGGCGGGCTGAGCAGTTCTTC. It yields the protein CASSIRRGRAEQFF.

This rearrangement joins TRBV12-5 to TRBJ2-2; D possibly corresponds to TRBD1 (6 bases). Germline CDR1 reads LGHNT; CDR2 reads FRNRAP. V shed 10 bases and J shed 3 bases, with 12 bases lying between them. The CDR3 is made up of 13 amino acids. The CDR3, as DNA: TGTGCTACCTACAGGGTTGACACCGGGGAGCTGTTTTTT. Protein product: CATYRVDTGELFF. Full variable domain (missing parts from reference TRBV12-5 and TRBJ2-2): DARVTQTPRHKVTEMGQEVTMRCQPILGHNTVFWYRQTMMQGLELLAYFRNRAPLDDSGMPKDRFSAEMPDATLATLKIQPSEPRDSAVYFCATYRVDTGELFFGEGSRLTVL.

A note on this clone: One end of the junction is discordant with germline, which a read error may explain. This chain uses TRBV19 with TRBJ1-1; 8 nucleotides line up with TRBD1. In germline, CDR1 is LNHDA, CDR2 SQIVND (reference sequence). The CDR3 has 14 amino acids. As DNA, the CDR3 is TGTGCCAGTAGAGTGACAGGGGTGAAGACTGAAGCTTTCTTT. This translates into CASRVTGVKTEAFF.

The DNA for the CDR3 is TGCAGTGCCTGGCGGGGATTAGAGCAGTACTTC. This encodes CSAWRGLEQYF. This chain joins TRBV20-1 and TRBJ2-7; D is perhaps TRBD2 (6 bases). CDR3 length equals 11 residues. Germline lookup yields CDR1 DFQATT and CDR2 SNEGSKA (reference sequence). Trimming took off 6 bases at V and 7 bases at J, with 13 bases between the two ends.

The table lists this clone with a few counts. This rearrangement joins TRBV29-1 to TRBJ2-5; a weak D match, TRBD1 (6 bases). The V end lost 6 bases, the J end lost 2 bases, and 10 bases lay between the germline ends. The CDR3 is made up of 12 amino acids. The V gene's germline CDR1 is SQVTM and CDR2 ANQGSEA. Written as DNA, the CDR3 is TGCAGCGTCTTCGGACAGCAAGAGACCCAGTACTTC. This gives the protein CSVFGQQETQYF. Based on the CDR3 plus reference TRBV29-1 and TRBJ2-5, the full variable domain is SAVISQKPSRDICQRGTSLTIQCQVDSQVTMMFWYRQQPGQSLTLIATANQGSEATYESGFVIDKFPISRPNLTFSTLTVSNMSPEDSSIYLCSVFGQQETQYFGPGTRLLVL.

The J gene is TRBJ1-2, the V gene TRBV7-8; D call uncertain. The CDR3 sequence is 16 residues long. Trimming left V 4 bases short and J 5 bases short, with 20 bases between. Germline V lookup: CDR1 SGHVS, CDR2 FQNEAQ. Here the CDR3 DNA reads TGTGCCAGCAGCTGCACAATGGAGAGGGTTCAGTATGGCTACACCTTC. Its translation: CASSCTMERVQYGYTF.

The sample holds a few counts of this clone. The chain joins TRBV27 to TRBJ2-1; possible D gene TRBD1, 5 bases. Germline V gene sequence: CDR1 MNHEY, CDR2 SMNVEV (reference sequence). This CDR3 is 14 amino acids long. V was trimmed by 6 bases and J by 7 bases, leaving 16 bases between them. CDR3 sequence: CASSRAPRMNEQFF. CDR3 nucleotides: TGTGCCAGCAGCAGGGCCCCAAGAATGAATGAGCAGTTCTTC.

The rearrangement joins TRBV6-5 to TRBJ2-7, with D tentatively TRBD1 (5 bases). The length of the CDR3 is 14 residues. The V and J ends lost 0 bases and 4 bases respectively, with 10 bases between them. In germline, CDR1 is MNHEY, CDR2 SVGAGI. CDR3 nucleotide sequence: TGTGCCAGCAGTTACTCTCGGACATCATACGAGCAGTACTTC. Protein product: CASSYSRTSYEQYF.

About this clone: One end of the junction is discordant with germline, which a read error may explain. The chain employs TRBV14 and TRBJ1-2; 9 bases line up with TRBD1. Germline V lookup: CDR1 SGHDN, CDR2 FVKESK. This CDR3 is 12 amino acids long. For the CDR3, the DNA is TGTGCCAGCAGCCAAGCTTACCGGGACAGGGTCTTC. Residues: CASSQAYRDRVF. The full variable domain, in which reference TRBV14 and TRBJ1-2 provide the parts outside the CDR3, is EAGVTQFPSHSVIEKGQTVTLRCDPISGHDNLYWYRRVMGKEIKFLLHFVKESKQDESGMPNNRFLAERTGGTYSTLKVQPAELEDSGVYFCASSQAYRDRVFGSGTRLTVV.